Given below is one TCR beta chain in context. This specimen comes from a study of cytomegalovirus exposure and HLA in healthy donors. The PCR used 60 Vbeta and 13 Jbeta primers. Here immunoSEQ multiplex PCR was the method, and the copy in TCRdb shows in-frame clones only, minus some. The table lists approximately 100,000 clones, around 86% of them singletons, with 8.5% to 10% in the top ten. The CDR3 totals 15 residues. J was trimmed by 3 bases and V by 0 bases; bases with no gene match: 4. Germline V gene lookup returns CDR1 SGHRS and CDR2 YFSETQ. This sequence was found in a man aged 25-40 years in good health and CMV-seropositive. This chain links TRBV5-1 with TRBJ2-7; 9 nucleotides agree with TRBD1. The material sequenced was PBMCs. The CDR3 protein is CASSLAGQGDYEQYF. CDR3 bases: TGCGCCAGCAGCTTGGCGGGACAGGGAGACTACGAGCAGTACTTC.